A single sample is the source of the 29 T cell receptor beta chains below, sequenced in a study of T cells in women clearing cervical HPV infection (dated by TCRdb to 2017 to 2018). Library prep was done by the immunoSEQ multiplex PCR assay. This is the immuneACCESS table as TCRdb keeps it, with only in-frame sequences that have V and J called. A part of the clones is gone; compared with another copy, unresolved V genes explain less than half, and the rest is unexplained. Per the sample table, the count is 42,000 or so clones. Of the sample, approximately 4.8% falls within the top ten clones. The source material was blood buffy coat. These TCRs come from a woman between 18 and 70 years old with a cervical HPV16 infection that either progressed to CIN3+ or cleared (not recorded which).

CDR3 loop: CASSLFSGGGQETQYF. The sequenced part of the CDR3 DNA is TGCGCCAGCAGCTTGTTTTCAGGGGGTGGACAAGAGACC. This chain links TRBV5-1 with TRBJ2-5; 7 bases are a match to TRBD1. The CDR3 goes on 3 residues after the read ends, and that part is filled in from the germline J gene. Looked up from germline, CDR1 is SGHRS and CDR2 is YFSETQ. CDR3 length: 16 residues. V lost 1 base to trimming and J lost 2 bases; unmatched junction nucleotides: 8.

As for this clone: The missing CDR3 end, 3 residues past where the read stops, is filled in from the germline J gene. V and J are TRBV7-6 and TRBJ2-3; the D gene is possibly TRBD1 (5 bases). The CDR3 is 15 amino acids. The germline V gene has CDR1 SGHVS and CDR2 FNYEAQ. V was pared by 2 bases and J by 1 base, with 10 bases between. CDR3 in amino acids: CASSLIVGGTDTQYF. Partial CDR3 DNA: TGTGCCAGCAGCTTAATTGTAGGGGGCACAGATACG.

Details on this clone: The CDR3 end lies 3 residues beyond the end of the read and is filled in from the germline J gene. The chain has TRBV19 and TRBJ1-2, with 7 bases matching TRBD1. This CDR3 spans 15 amino acids. V lost 6 bases to trimming and J lost 4 bases; unmatched junction nucleotides: 11. Germline-derived CDR1 and CDR2 are LNHDA and SQIVND (reference sequence). The DNA read from the CDR3 is TGTGCCAGTAGACATGGGACAGCCGTGTTCTATGGC. Protein: CASRHGTAVFYG. The CDR3 in its entirety is CASRHGTAVFYGYTF.

Regarding this clone: The missing CDR3 end, 3 residues past where the read stops, is filled in from the germline J gene. This chain joins TRBV11-2 and TRBJ2-5; D is possibly TRBD1 (6 bases). The CDR3 extends over 13 amino acids. In germline, CDR1 is SGHAT, CDR2 FQNNGV. Trimming removed 3 bases at V and 5 bases at J, with 10 bases between. CDR3 bases read: TGTGCCAGCAGCTTCGAGGGGGTGGAGACC. Its translation: CASSFEGVET. The entire CDR3 reads CASSFEGVETQYF. Looking up the rest from reference TRBV11-2 and TRBJ2-5 gives the full variable domain: EAGVAQSPRYKIIEKRQSVAFWCNPISGHATLYWYQQILGQGPKLLIQFQNNGVVDDSQLPKDRFSAERLKGVDSTLKIQPAKLEDSAVYLCASSFEGVETQYFGPGTRLLVL.

As regards this clone: The DNA ends 3 residues before the CDR3 does, and the rest of the CDR3 is filled in from the germline J gene. The gene calls are TRBV6-4 and TRBJ2-7; 11 nucleotides match TRBD2. The V gene's germline CDR1 is MRHNA and CDR2 SNTAGT. The ends lost 10 bases at V and 2 bases at J; junction bases unmatched: 7. The CDR3 loop spans 14 amino acids. Incomplete CDR3 DNA: TGTGCCACCTGTAGCGGGGGGGCTCCCTACGAG. The encoded protein is CATCSGGAPYE. The full CDR3 is CATCSGGAPYEQYF.

On this clone itself: The sequenced fragment ends 3 residues before the CDR3 boundary, so the rest is inferred from the germline J gene. V usage is TRBV13 and J usage is TRBJ2-6; 12 nucleotides agree with TRBD1. In germline, CDR1 is PRHDT, CDR2 FYEKMQ (reference sequence). The CDR3 is 19 amino acids. J was trimmed by 4 bases and V by 0 bases; bases with no gene match: 7. The CDR3 DNA, read in part, is TGTGCCAGCAGCTTAGGCCGGGGACAGGGGGCGCTCGGGGCCAACGTC. It is translated as CASSLGRGQGALGANV. From start to end, the CDR3 is CASSLGRGQGALGANVLTF. Full variable domain (rest looked up from reference TRBV13 and TRBJ2-6): AAGVIQSPRHLIKEKRETATLKCYPIPRHDTVYWYQQGPGQDPQFLISFYEKMQSDKGSIPDRFSAQQFSDYHSELNMSSLELGDSALYFCASSLGRGQGALGANVLTFGAGSRLTVL.

A word on this clone: The observed sequence ends 3 residues before the CDR3 terminus, with the missing tail filled in from the germline J gene. The V call is TRBV5-6, the J call TRBJ2-5; a weak D match, TRBD2 (6 bases). CDR1 is SGHDT and CDR2 is YYEEEE in the germline V gene. This CDR3 has 15 amino acids. The V gene lost 0 bases and the J gene lost 3 bases, with 12 bases spanning the gap. The part of the CDR3 DNA that was read is TGTGCCAGCAGCTTGGCGGGACTCCGTGAAGAGACC. Amino acid sequence: CASSLAGLREET. The full CDR3 reads CASSLAGLREETQYF.

Of note for this clone: The read ends 3 residues early relative to the CDR3; the germline J gene fills the gap. The chain has TRBV6-1 and TRBJ2-3, with 7 bases lining up with TRBD2. CDR1 and CDR2 from the germline V gene are MNHNS and SASEGT. V trimming: 2 bases; J trimming: 6 bases; junction bases outside the gene matches: 5. This CDR3 is 14 amino acids long. The sequenced CDR3 bases are TGTGCCAGCAGTGAAATTGGGACTAAGGATACG. Translating it yields CASSEIGTKDT. The entire CDR3 protein reads CASSEIGTKDTQYF.

Details on this clone: The read gets to within 3 residues of the CDR3 end, and the germline J gene fills in the rest. This chain uses TRBV5-1 with TRBJ1-2; 7 positions agree with TRBD1. V lost 2 bases, J lost 3 bases, and 16 bases stayed unmatched. The CDR3 is 18 residues long. CDR1 is SGHRS, CDR2 YFSETQ, per germline. The CDR3 loop is CASSLTGTDSIMDYGYTF. The sequenced CDR3 bases are TGCGCCAGCAGCTTAACCGGGACAGACTCAATTATGGACTATGGC.

To note about this clone: The CDR3 end lies 3 residues beyond the end of the read and is filled in from the germline J gene. This chain uses TRBV3-1 (or the pseudogene TRBV3-2) with TRBJ2-5; TRBD2 aligns across 8 bases. J was trimmed by 3 bases and V by 9 bases; bases with no gene match: 6. The CDR3 runs 13 residues. CDR1 is LGHDT and CDR2 is YNNKEL in the germline V gene (reference sequence). The CDR3 DNA, read in part, is TGTGCCAGTGGGGGGCGGGGGGAAGAGACC. It translates to CASGGRGEET. The CDR3 as a whole reads CASGGRGEETQYF.

With regard to this clone: The observed sequence ends 3 residues before the CDR3 terminus, with the missing tail filled in from the germline J gene. The chain combines TRBV20-1 with TRBJ2-3, with no clear D. The germline V gene encodes CDR1 DFQATT and CDR2 SNEGSKA (reference sequence). CDR3 length: 12 residues. The V and J ends lost 6 bases and 4 bases respectively, with 11 bases between them. CDR3 amino acids: CSADPGSDTQYF. Partial CDR3 DNA: TGCAGTGCAGACCCAGGCTCAGATACG.

The part of the CDR3 DNA that was read is TGTGCCAGTAGTATGGGTAGGGGCACTGAA. It translates to CASSMGRGTE. The whole CDR3 region reads CASSMGRGTEAFF. The chain links TRBV19 to TRBJ1-1, with D maybe TRBD1 (5 bases). Read data end 3 residues before the CDR3 end; the end is taken from the germline J gene. CDR3 size: 13 residues. Germline values: CDR1 LNHDA, CDR2 SQIVND (reference sequence). V was clipped by 3 bases and J by 4 bases, with 9 bases between them.

Notes on this clone: The read halts 3 residues ahead of the CDR3 end, with the missing end drawn from the germline J gene. The chain links TRBV20-1 to TRBJ2-3; D perhaps matches TRBD2 (6 bases). The ends were cut back, 0 bases at V and 1 base at J, with 8 bases in the middle. Germline V CDR1 and CDR2: DFQATT, SNEGSKA (reference sequence). The CDR3 loop spans 14 amino acids. The CDR3 here is CSAREGGGTDTQYF. CDR3 DNA (partial): TGCAGTGCTAGAGAGGGGGGAGGCACAGATACG.

A word on this clone: From the germline J gene comes the end of the CDR3, since the read stops 3 residues before it. This chain links TRBV19 with TRBJ1-2; possibly TRBD1 for D (5 bases). Germline CDR1 is LNHDA and CDR2 is SQIVND (reference sequence). The CDR3 is made up of 14 amino acids. Trimming shortened V by 6 bases and J by 2 bases, and 13 bases separated the two germline ends. CDR3 protein: CASSLLPGNYGYTF. The CDR3 DNA, read in part, is TGTGCCAGTAGCCTCCTCCCAGGGAACTATGGC. Full variable domain (rest looked up from reference TRBV19 and TRBJ1-2): DGGITQSPKYLFRKEGQNVTLSCEQNLNHDAMYWYRQDPGQGLRLIYYSQIVNDFQKGDIAEGYSVSREKKESFPLTVTSAQKNPTAFYLCASSLLPGNYGYTFGSGTRLTVV.

With respect to this clone: The DNA ends 3 residues before the CDR3 does, and the rest of the CDR3 is filled in from the germline J gene. The chain carries TRBV7-2 and TRBJ1-2; D gene uncertain. Trimming cost V 1 base and J 4 bases, with 13 bases left between them. Germline V gives CDR1 SGHTA, CDR2 FQGNSA. CDR3 length equals 15 residues. The sequenced part of the CDR3 DNA is TGTGCCAGCAGCTTAGTCCGCCCGACACCCTATGGC. Translating gives CASSLVRPTPYG. The full-length CDR3 reads as CASSLVRPTPYGYTF.

Notes on this clone: Read coverage stops 3 residues before the CDR3 terminus; the germline J gene supplies the remainder. V gene TRBV7-8 combines with J gene TRBJ2-3, with D possibly being TRBD1 (6 bases). CDR1 is SGHVS, CDR2 FQNEAQ, per germline. V lost 5 bases to trimming and J lost 0 bases, with 21 bases between them. The CDR3 covers 18 residues. The CDR3 bases that were read are TGTGCCAGCAGCCTGTCAGGGGTTCGACCCCGAAGCACAGATACG. Translated: CASSLSGVRPRSTDT. The whole CDR3 protein reads CASSLSGVRPRSTDTQYF.

Concerning this clone: The read halts 3 residues ahead of the CDR3 end, with the missing end drawn from the germline J gene. The genes are TRBV13 and TRBJ2-3, with 9 positions matching TRBD2. This CDR3 has 16 amino acids. With V trimmed by 4 bases and J by 1 base, 6 bases remained unmatched. Germline CDR1 is PRHDT and CDR2 is FYEKMQ (reference sequence). The CDR3 here is CASSSPRTSGTDTQYF. The part of the CDR3 DNA that was read is TGTGCCAGCAGCTCTCCACGGACTAGCGGCACAGATACG.

For this clone: The CDR3 end lies 3 residues beyond the end of the read and is filled in from the germline J gene. The chain links TRBV11-1 to TRBJ1-1, with a possible D match to TRBD1 (5 bases). This CDR3 has 14 amino acids. CDR1 SGHAT and CDR2 FQDESV come from the germline V gene (reference sequence). The V end was cut by 0 bases, the J end by 3 bases, with 8 bases between. The sequenced part of the CDR3 DNA is TGTGCCAGCAGCTTAGCTGGGGCGGACACTGAA. Protein sequence: CASSLAGADTE. The complete CDR3 protein is CASSLAGADTEAFF.

Comment on this clone: The CDR3 end lies 3 residues beyond the end of the read and is filled in from the germline J gene. The chain is built from TRBV12-5 and TRBJ2-5; 15 bases fit TRBD2. Germline CDR1 and CDR2: LGHNT and FRNRAP. With V trimmed by 5 bases and J by 3 bases, 7 bases remained unmatched. The CDR3 has 17 amino acids. The CDR3 reads CASGVSGTSGGKETQYF. Incomplete CDR3 DNA: TGTGCTAGTGGTGTCTCCGGGACTAGCGGGGGGAAAGAGACC.

Comment on this clone: The read finishes 3 residues shy of the CDR3 end, and the germline J gene is used to complete it. The chain uses TRBV2 and TRBJ2-5; D is uncertain. Germline V CDR1 and CDR2: SNHLY, FYNNEI. Deletions cut 6 bases from V and 6 bases from J, with 5 bases between. This CDR3 comprises 10 residues. The covered CDR3 bases are TGTGCCAGCAGAGCCAAGACC. The encoded protein is CASRAKT. In full, the CDR3 reads CASRAKTQYF.

In regard to this clone: The CDR3 end falls 3 residues outside the read, so it is completed with the germline J gene. The rearrangement uses TRBV19 and TRBJ2-7; 8 nucleotides match TRBD2. V shed 6 bases and J 5 bases; nucleotides not matched to a gene: 9. This CDR3 spans 14 amino acids. Germline CDR1 and CDR2: LNHDA and SQIVND (reference sequence). CDR3 bases read: TGTGCCAGTAGCCCGCAGAGTAGCGGGGACGAG. Its protein product is CASSPQSSGDE. The complete CDR3 protein is CASSPQSSGDEQYF.

To note about this clone: The CDR3 is cut off 3 residues early in the read; its end comes from the germline J gene. Distinct nucleotide sequences in the sample also encode this CDR3. The chain joins TRBV5-6 to TRBJ2-3; D gene uncertain. The CDR3 has 11 amino acids. Trimming shortened V by 2 bases and J by 5 bases, and 3 bases separated the two germline ends. CDR1 and CDR2 (germline): SGHDT, YYEEEE. CDR3 protein: CASSFKDTQYF. The CDR3 bases that were read are TGTGCCAGCAGCTTTAAAGATACG.

In regard to this clone: The CDR3 end lies 3 residues beyond the end of the read and is filled in from the germline J gene. This chain connects TRBV6-1 to TRBJ2-3; 7 bases are shared with TRBD2. V gave up 3 bases and J gave up 3 bases; unmatched junction bases: 6. Germline V gives CDR1 MNHNS, CDR2 SASEGT. This CDR3 comprises 15 residues. The DNA read from the CDR3 is TGTGCCAGCAGTGATATGGGGGGGAGGACAGATACG. Translating gives CASSDMGGRTDT. The full CDR3 protein is CASSDMGGRTDTQYF.

Comment on this clone: The CDR3 is cut off 3 residues early in the read; its end comes from the germline J gene. The gene calls are TRBV20-1 and TRBJ2-5, with 8 bases identical to TRBD1. With 5 bases clipped from V and 5 bases from J, the junction kept 13 bases outside the gene matches. Germline CDR1 is DFQATT and CDR2 is SNEGSKA (reference sequence). This CDR3 has 15 residues. The CDR3 loop reads CSAPRQGTQGETQYF. The covered CDR3 bases are TGCAGTGCTCCCCGACAGGGGACCCAGGGGGAGACC.

Of note for this clone: The read stops 3 residues short of the end of the CDR3; the missing end is completed from the germline J gene. This chain links TRBV5-6 with TRBJ1-5, with unresolved D. Trimming left V 0 bases short and J 6 bases short, with 4 bases between. The CDR3 sequence is 12 residues long. Germline values: CDR1 SGHDT, CDR2 YYEEEE. CDR3 DNA, as far as it was read: TGTGCCAGCAGCTTGGGCAGTCAGCCC. It specifies CASSLGSQP. The complete CDR3 reads CASSLGSQPQHF.

In regard to this clone: The read ends 3 residues before the CDR3 terminus; that terminus is restored from the germline J gene. The genes are TRBV7-9 and TRBJ2-1, with D possibly being TRBD1 (8 bases). Looked up from germline, CDR1 is SEHNR and CDR2 is FQNEAQ (reference sequence). With 4 bases removed from V and 5 bases from J, the gap between germline ends came to 12 bases. This CDR3 comprises 14 residues. CDR3 amino acids: CASSSQGGDNEQFF. The part of the CDR3 DNA that was read is TGTGCCAGCAGCTCACAGGGGGGGGACAATGAG.

A note on this clone: Read sequence stops 3 residues before the CDR3 end, and the germline J gene provides the missing end. The chain links TRBV20-1 to TRBJ1-4; the D gene is possibly TRBD1 (5 bases). Per the germline V gene, CDR1 is DFQATT and CDR2 is SNEGSKA (reference sequence). V lost 3 bases, J lost 6 bases, and 8 bases lay in between. The CDR3 has 12 amino acids. The CDR3 sequence is CSASRADEKLFF. The sequenced CDR3 bases are TGCAGTGCTAGCAGGGCTGATGAAAAA.

To note about this clone: The CDR3 end falls 3 residues outside the read, so it is completed with the germline J gene. The chain couples TRBV5-1 to TRBJ1-1; 12 nucleotides align to TRBD1. Germline V gives CDR1 SGHRS, CDR2 YFSETQ. CDR3 length: 15 residues. V dropped 3 bases and J dropped 4; count of bases not matched to a gene: 4. The CDR3 sequence is CASSSPGQGATEAFF. The sequenced part of the CDR3 DNA is TGCGCCAGCAGCTCACCGGGACAGGGGGCCACTGAA.

As concerns this clone: The read ends 3 residues early relative to the CDR3; the germline J gene fills the gap. The chain has TRBV6-1 and TRBJ2-5; perhaps TRBD2 as D (6 bases). V gave up 5 bases and J gave up 5 bases, with 18 bases separating them. This CDR3 contains 15 residues. Germline V gene lookup returns CDR1 MNHNS and CDR2 SASEGT. The chain's CDR3 is CASSQGLGGQETQYF. The covered CDR3 bases are TGTGCCAGCAGTCAAGGGCTTGGAGGGCAGGAGACC.